These T cell receptor beta chains were read from a single sample in a study of spatial heterogeneity in lung cancer. TCRdb re-analysed the 5' RACE reads in MiXCR, keeping a single row per CDR3 protein. The sample yields 6,900 or so distinct CDR3 sequences, 9.5% to 15% seen once. The material sequenced was lung tumor tissue, taken at surgery. The source is a male donor with early-stage non-small cell lung cancer. Each CDR3 is given with its conserved first and last residue. The D gene is left open where the match is weak. Not all rows give a size; the values are once, few, many and, for expanded clones, a class.

J: TRBJ2-2
size: many
V: TRBV7-2
D: TRBD2
length: 14
DNA: TGTGCCAGCGAACTAGCGGTTAACACCGGGGAGCTGTTTTTT
CDR3: CASELAVNTGELFF

J: TRBJ2-1
size: many
V: TRBV18
D: TRBD2
length: 19
DNA: TGTGCCAGCTCACCACGAAGTACACTAGCGGGAGGGACCTACAATGAGCAGTTCTTC
CDR3: CASSPRSTLAGGTYNEQFF

J: TRBJ2-1
size: medium-sized
V: TRBV19
D: TRBD1
length: 16
DNA: TGTGCCAGTAGTATGCTAGGCAGGGGGCCGTACAATGAGCAGTTCTTC
CDR3: CASSMLGRGPYNEQFF

J: TRBJ1-1
size: many
V: TRBV5-1
D: .
length: 13
DNA: TGCGCCAGCAGCGTCAGGGAGAACACTGAAGCTTTCTTT
CDR3: CASSVRENTEAFF

J: TRBJ2-7
size: medium-sized
V: TRBV27
D: .
length: 14
DNA: TGTGCCAGCGGGCGGCCGGGGCCCTCCTACGAGCAGTACTTC
CDR3: CASGRPGPSYEQYF

J: TRBJ2-2
size: many
V: TRBV5-1
D: .
length: 14
DNA: TGCGCCAGCAGCTTGGATCCGCGTAACGGGGAGCTGTTTTTT
CDR3: CASSLDPRNGELFF

J: TRBJ2-6
size: medium-sized
V: TRBV19
D: .
length: 15
DNA: TGTGCCAGTAGTATAGGTGGCTCTGGGGCCAACGTCCTGACTTTC
CDR3: CASSIGGSGANVLTF

J: TRBJ2-3
size: .
V: TRBV7-9
D: .
length: 8
DNA: TGTGCCAGCAGCTTACCCTACTTC
CDR3: CASSLPYF

J: TRBJ2-3
size: .
V: TRBV9
D: TRBD2
length: 17
DNA: TGTGCCAGCAGCGTAGAGGGCGGGAGTTCGGGCACAGATACGCAGTATTTT
CDR3: CASSVEGGSSGTDTQYF

J: TRBJ1-1
size: many
V: TRBV12-3/TRBV12-4
D: .
length: 12
DNA: TGTGCCAGCAGCCAAGGACGGCAGGAAGCTTTCTTT
CDR3: CASSQGRQEAFF

J: TRBJ2-3
size: many
V: TRBV20-1
D: .
length: 13
DNA: TGCAGTGCTAGCGGGAGAGGCACAGATACGCAGTATTTT
CDR3: CSASGRGTDTQYF

J: TRBJ2-1
size: few
V: TRBV19
D: TRBD2
length: 13
DNA: TGTGCCAGTAGGCTAGCGGGAGACAATGAGCAGTTCTTC
CDR3: CASRLAGDNEQFF

J: TRBJ2-5
size: .
V: TRBV6-2/TRBV6-3
D: TRBD1
length: 16
DNA: TGTGCCAGCAGTTTCCCAAGGGACAGGACGAAGGTTGACCAGTACTTC
CDR3: CASSFPRDRTKVDQYF

J: TRBJ2-6
size: many
V: TRBV7-6
D: TRBD1
length: 21
DNA: TGTGCCAGCAGCGGAATAACCGGGACAGGGGTTCCCAGCTCTGGGGCCAACGTCCTGACTTTC
CDR3: CASSGITGTGVPSSGANVLTF

J: TRBJ2-3
size: many
V: TRBV6-1
D: TRBD1
length: 14
DNA: TGTGCCACTTTACAGGGGGCGATGGGAGATACGCAGTATTTT
CDR3: CATLQGAMGDTQYF

J: TRBJ2-7
size: many
V: TRBV5-1
D: .
length: 14
DNA: TGCGCCAGCAGCTCAGGGGTAAGACCCTACGAGCAGTACTTC
CDR3: CASSSGVRPYEQYF

J: TRBJ2-3
size: many
V: TRBV29-1
D: .
length: 13
DNA: TGCAGCGCCGAGTCCCGGGGGACGGATACGCAGTATTTT
CDR3: CSAESRGTDTQYF

J: TRBJ1-2
size: few
V: TRBV7-9
D: .
length: 13
DNA: TGTGCCAGCAGCCCCCCAGGGACCTATGGCTACACCTTC
CDR3: CASSPPGTYGYTF

J: TRBJ1-5
size: .
V: TRBV20-1
D: .
length: 18
DNA: TGCAGTGCTAGAAGGCTCGATGGGGGGGTTATAGGCAATCAGCCCCAGCATTTT
CDR3: CSARRLDGGVIGNQPQHF

J: TRBJ2-1
size: once
V: TRBV20-1
D: .
length: 15
DNA: TGCAGTGCTAGAGATCCCCGATCTAGAACCAATGAGCAGTTCTTC
CDR3: CSARDPRSRTNEQFF

J: TRBJ2-7
size: medium-sized
V: TRBV3-1
D: TRBD2
length: 15
DNA: TGTGCCAGCAGCCAAGGTACGGGAGGGCCATCCGAGCAGTACTTC
CDR3: CASSQGTGGPSEQYF

J: TRBJ2-2
size: medium-sized
V: TRBV7-9
D: .
length: 12
DNA: TGTGCCAGCAGCTTAGCGGTCGGGGAGCTGTTTTTT
CDR3: CASSLAVGELFF

J: TRBJ2-1
size: many
V: TRBV5-6
D: TRBD2
length: 15
DNA: TGTGCCAGCAGCCCTGGAGCGGGAGGGGGTAATGAGCAGTTCTTC
CDR3: CASSPGAGGGNEQFF

J: TRBJ2-5
size: many
V: TRBV12-3/TRBV12-4
D: .
length: 14
DNA: TGTGCCAGCAGTTTCGGGGACGAACAAGAGACCCAGTACTTC
CDR3: CASSFGDEQETQYF

J: TRBJ2-3
size: many
V: TRBV10-1
D: .
length: 16
DNA: TGCGCCAGCAGTGAGTCGACGGGAGTGGGGGCAGATACGCAGTATTTT
CDR3: CASSESTGVGADTQYF

J: TRBJ2-3
size: .
V: TRBV11-1
D: TRBD2
length: 13
DNA: TGTGCCAGCAGCTTCATAGCGGGAGATACGCAGTATTTT
CDR3: CASSFIAGDTQYF

J: TRBJ2-7
size: many
V: TRBV4-1
D: .
length: 15
DNA: TGCGCCAGCAGCCAAGTCGGGACGGGACCCTACGAGCAGTACTTC
CDR3: CASSQVGTGPYEQYF

J: TRBJ2-5
size: many
V: TRBV3-1
D: .
length: 15
DNA: TGTGCCAGCAGCCAAGGTTCAGGGGGAGGAGAGACCCAGTACTTC
CDR3: CASSQGSGGGETQYF